This T cell receptor beta chain is from a study of OX40 agonist ivuxolimab in advanced cancers. Study-wide findings and caveats: Low normalized T-cell clonal expansion was also seen in some nonresponders. CD8+ T cells (on average) carried more expanded clones than CD4+ T cells.

Assay used: immunoSEQ multiplex PCR; TCRdb lists only in-frame clones, some missing. The table has 61,000 or so clones, 85% to 90% seen once. About this clone: Its specificity is unknown.

The CDR3 totals 12 residues. CDR1 is SGHTA, CDR2 FQGNSA, per germline. V lost 2 bases and J lost 8, with 9 bases in between. The chain links TRBV7-2 to TRBJ1-2; D is perhaps TRBD1 (6 bases). The clonotype comes from an adult with an advanced solid tumor such as melanoma, head and neck, liver or kidney cancer. The source material was CD4+ or CD8+ T cells sorted from blood, sampled in a trial of the OX40 agonist ivuxolimab. CDR3 nucleotide sequence: TGTGCCAGCAGCTTATACAGGGACGGCTACACCTTC. This gives the protein CASSLYRDGYTF.